These 10 T cell receptor beta chains came from one sample sequenced in a study of T cells in Graves' hyperthyroidism and ophthalmopathy. There were TCR beta CDR3 regions amplified from RNA transcripts. Carried out on the TCR CDR3, a first-round RT-PCR used the HTBI primer set. TCRdb independently ran MiXCR on the multiplex PCR reads; one entry per CDR3 protein. The repertoire holds 360,000 or so distinct CDR3 sequences, with around 15% as singletons. The sample taken for sequencing was blood. The receptor set was obtained from a woman in her sixties with Graves' ophthalmopathy.

This chain connects TRBV5-8 to TRBJ1-4; TRBD1 matches 8 bases. CDR1 and CDR2 from the germline V gene are SGHTS and YDEGEE. The CDR3 extends over 15 amino acids. V was pared by 4 bases and J by 8 bases, with 10 bases of the junction left unmatched. The CDR3 bases are TGTGCCAGCAGCAATCCCGGCAGGGGGCAGGAAAAACTGTTTTTT. It specifies CASSNPGRGQEKLFF.

The sample holds a few counts of this clonotype. The chain carries TRBV29-1 and TRBJ1-5; the D is unclear. The CDR3 covers 12 residues. Germline V gene sequence: CDR1 SQVTM, CDR2 ANQGSEA. V lost 4 bases and J lost 3, with 7 bases in between. CDR3 in amino acids: CSVVSVNQPQHF. The CDR3 DNA follows: TGCAGCGTTGTCAGCGTCAATCAGCCCCAGCATTTT.

This clonotype was recorded many times. The chain employs TRBV20-1 and TRBJ1-1; D may be TRBD1 (5 bases). The CDR3 extends over 13 amino acids. Germline loops: CDR1 DFQATT, CDR2 SNEGSKA (reference sequence). The V end was cut by 3 bases, the J end by 2 bases, with 10 bases between. CDR3 DNA: TGCAGTGCTAGGTCGCAGGGAAACACTGAAGCTTTCTTT. Translated, it gives CSARSQGNTEAFF.

This clonotype was counted at least ten times. This sequence joins TRBV28 and TRBJ2-7; weak D call: TRBD2 (7 bases). Per germline, CDR1 MDHEN and CDR2 SYDVKM. V was shortened by 7 bases and J by 7 bases, with 23 bases between the two germline ends. CDR3 length: 15 residues. The CDR3 sequence: CASMTSEGGAEEQYF. The CDR3 DNA reads as TGTGCCAGCATGACCTCGGAGGGGGGGGCTGAGGAGCAGTACTTC.

This clonotype showed up many times. The chain recombines TRBV12-3 or TRBV12-4 with TRBJ1-5, with D maybe TRBD1 (6 bases). V dropped 6 bases and J dropped 7 bases, with 16 bases sitting between them. The CDR3 is 14 residues long. The CDR3 here is CASSPLTGYQPQHF. The CDR3 coding sequence is TGTGCCAGCAGCCCTCTTACAGGGTACCAGCCCCAGCATTTT.

This clonotype was counted ten times or more. At one of its ends the junction is not consistent with the germline gene, which may arise from a read error. V gene TRBV20-1 combines with J gene TRBJ2-2; D is uncertain. The germline V gene has CDR1 DFQATT and CDR2 SNEGSKA (reference sequence). The CDR3 covers 14 residues. The CDR3 loop reads CSARVSRNSGELFF. The CDR3 DNA follows: TGCAGTGCTAGAGTTAGCAGGAACAGCGGGGAGCTGTTTTTT.

V gene TRBV5-1 combines with J gene TRBJ1-1, with 7 bases fitting TRBD1. Germline CDR1 reads SGHRS; CDR2 reads YFSETQ. After removal of 8 bases from V and 1 base from J, the junction contained 8 bases not matched to a gene. The length of the CDR3 is 14 residues. CDR3 amino acids: CASSTGDWNTEAFF. DNA of the CDR3: TGCGCCAGTTCCACAGGGGACTGGAACACTGAAGCTTTCTTT.

This clonotype was seen a few times. The rearrangement joins TRBV20-1 to TRBJ1-2; D not certain. CDR3 length: 14 amino acids. In germline, CDR1 is DFQATT, CDR2 SNEGSKA (reference sequence). The germline V and J ends were trimmed by 3 bases and 4 bases, with 15 bases remaining between them. The CDR3 here is CSARDSPAGYGYTF. The CDR3 DNA is TGCAGTGCTAGGGACTCCCCGGCGGGCTATGGCTACACCTTC.

In its sample, this clonotype was seen many times. This chain joins TRBV2 and TRBJ2-5; D is possibly TRBD1 or TRBD2 (5 bases each). The V end lost 4 bases, the J end lost 1 base, and 7 bases lay between the germline ends. Germline CDR1 SNHLY, CDR2 FYNNEI. This CDR3 has 13 residues. CDR3: CASSGGVQETQYF. The DNA of the CDR3 is TGTGCCAGCAGTGGAGGGGTCCAAGAGACCCAGTACTTC.

This clonotype was counted only a few times. The gene calls are TRBV18 and TRBJ1-5, with D unresolved. The CDR3 length is 16 residues. Trimming took off 0 bases at V and 3 bases at J, with 12 bases between the two ends. Germline V CDR1 and CDR2: KGHSH, LQKENI. The CDR3 here is CASSPPESENNQPQHF. The CDR3, as DNA: TGTGCCAGCTCACCACCGGAGTCTGAGAACAATCAGCCCCAGCATTTT.